Presented here are 8 T cell receptor beta chains from one specimen sequenced in a study of Tregs in tolerant kidney transplant recipients. Related graft donors supplied nonmyeloablative bone marrow transplants, and mixed chimerism was transient. Data came from immunoSEQ multiplex PCR; TCRdb stores just in-frame clones and leaves some out. The data contain under 90,000 clones, 91% of them singletons. Specimen: CD4+ T cells from blood (PBMCs), collected 24 months after the transplant. Receptor source: a human patient who received a combined kidney and bone marrow transplant. Some T cells may be supplied by the graft donor.

This clone has only one observation. The rearrangement uses TRBV28 and TRBJ1-2; D ambiguous. The V gene's germline CDR1 is MDHEN and CDR2 SYDVKM. The CDR3 loop spans 12 amino acids. V was shortened by 1 base and J by 12 bases, with 12 bases between the two germline ends. The CDR3 region has the DNA TGTGCCAGCAGTTTATTCCCCCGGGTTAACACCTTC. It codes for CASSLFPRVNTF.

The rearrangement joins TRBV19 to TRBJ2-4; a weak D match, TRBD1 (6 bases). Between the trimmed V and J ends, which lost 5 bases and 1 base, there was a span of 12 bases. CDR1 and CDR2 (germline): LNHDA, SQIVND (reference sequence). This CDR3 spans 15 amino acids. CDR3 nucleotides: TGTGCCAGTAGTTCGGGACACAGGGCCAAAAACATTCAGTACTTC. It is translated as CASSSGHRAKNIQYF. The full variable domain, its missing parts supplied by reference TRBV19 and TRBJ2-4, is DGGITQSPKYLFRKEGQNVTLSCEQNLNHDAMYWYRQDPGQGLRLIYYSQIVNDFQKGDIAEGYSVSREKKESFPLTVTSAQKNPTAFYLCASSSGHRAKNIQYFGAGTRLSVL.

This clone was picked up one time. V is TRBV4-1 and J is TRBJ2-7, with 7 bases identical to TRBD1. The V segment lost 3 bases and the J segment 2 bases; nucleotides outside the gene matches: 4. Germline CDR1 reads MGHRA; CDR2 reads YSYEKL. This CDR3 is built from 14 residues. CDR3 region: CASSHGQETYEQYF. In nucleotides, the CDR3 is TGCGCCAGCAGCCATGGACAGGAAACCTACGAGCAGTACTTC.

This clone has more than one count but fewer than ten. The rearrangement uses TRBV7-9 and TRBJ1-3, with D tentatively TRBD1 (6 bases). There are 15 residues in the CDR3. Per germline, CDR1 SEHNR and CDR2 FQNEAQ (reference sequence). Trimming removed 5 bases from V and 4 bases from J, with 15 bases in between. CDR3 sequence: CASSEGTFGGNTIYF. The CDR3 DNA reads TGTGCCAGCAGCGAAGGGACATTTGGCGGAAACACCATATATTTT.

This clone came up once. V and J are TRBV4-1 and TRBJ1-1; no reliable D call. Germline V CDR1 and CDR2: MGHRA, YSYEKL. The CDR3 spans 13 residues. V was clipped by 0 bases and J by 4 bases, with 6 bases between them. The CDR3 DNA reads as TGCGCCAGCAGCCAAGACCGGAGCACTGAAGCTTTCTTT. This translates into CASSQDRSTEAFF.

The V gene is TRBV6-5, the J gene TRBJ2-7, with TRBD2 matching over 11 bases. The CDR3 consists of 14 residues. The germline V gene encodes CDR1 MNHEY and CDR2 SVGAGI. The ends lost 8 bases at V and 3 bases at J; junction bases unmatched: 6. CDR3 region: CASGRLAGNYEQYF. DNA of the CDR3: TGTGCCAGCGGTAGACTAGCGGGGAACTACGAGCAGTACTTC.

This clone was picked up a small number of times. The chain is built from TRBV10-3 and TRBJ1-1; no definite D call. The CDR3 has 13 residues. The V and J ends lost 4 bases and 3 bases respectively, with 9 bases between them. In germline, CDR1 is ENHRY, CDR2 SYGVKD. The CDR3 region is CAISAGLYTEAFF. As DNA, the CDR3 is TGTGCCATCAGTGCGGGGTTGTACACTGAAGCTTTCTTT.

The chain has TRBV19 and TRBJ2-4; 14 nucleotides agree with TRBD2. CDR1 is LNHDA and CDR2 is SQIVND in the germline V gene (reference sequence). CDR3 length: 15 residues. The ends lost 4 bases at V and 9 bases at J; junction bases unmatched: 5. The CDR3 bases are TGTGCCAGTAGTAAGGGACTAGCGGGAGTCGGCATTCAGTACTTC. This translates into CASSKGLAGVGIQYF.